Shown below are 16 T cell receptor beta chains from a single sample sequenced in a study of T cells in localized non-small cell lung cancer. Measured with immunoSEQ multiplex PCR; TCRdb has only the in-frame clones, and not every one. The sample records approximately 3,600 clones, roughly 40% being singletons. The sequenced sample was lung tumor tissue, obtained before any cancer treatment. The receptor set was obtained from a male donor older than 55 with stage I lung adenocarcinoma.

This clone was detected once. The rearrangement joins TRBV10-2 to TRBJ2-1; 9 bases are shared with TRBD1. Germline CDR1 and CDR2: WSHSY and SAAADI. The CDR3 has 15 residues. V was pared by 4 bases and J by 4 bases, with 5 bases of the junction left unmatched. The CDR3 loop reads CASSATGTGYNEQFF. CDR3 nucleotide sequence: TGCGCCAGCAGTGCAACCGGGACAGGGTACAATGAGCAGTTCTTC.

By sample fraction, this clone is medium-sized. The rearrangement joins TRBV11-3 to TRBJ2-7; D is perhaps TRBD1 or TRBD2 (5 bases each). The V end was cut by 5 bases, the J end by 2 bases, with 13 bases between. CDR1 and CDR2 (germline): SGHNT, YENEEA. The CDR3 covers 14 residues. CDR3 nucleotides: TGTGCCAGCAGCCAGGGACCTTATCCCTACGAGCAGTACTTC. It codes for CASSQGPYPYEQYF.

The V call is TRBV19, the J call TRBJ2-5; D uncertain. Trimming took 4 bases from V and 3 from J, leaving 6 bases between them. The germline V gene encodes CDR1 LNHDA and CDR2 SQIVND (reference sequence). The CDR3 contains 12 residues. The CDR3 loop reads CASSRTEETQYF. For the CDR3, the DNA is TGTGCCAGTAGTAGGACCGAAGAGACCCAGTACTTC.

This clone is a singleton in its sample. The chain's CDR3 is CASSIKDLNTEAFF. CDR3 nucleotides: TGTGCCAGTAGTATAAAGGATTTGAACACTGAAGCTTTCTTT. The rearrangement uses TRBV19 and TRBJ1-1; D gene unclear. V lost 2 bases to trimming and J lost 0 bases, with 7 bases between them. CDR1 and CDR2 (germline): LNHDA, SQIVND (reference sequence). The CDR3 is 14 residues long.

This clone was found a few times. CDR3 region: CASSPPGGGATDTQYF. CDR3 sequence (DNA): TGTGCCAGCTCACCACCGGGCGGGGGGGCCACAGATACGCAGTATTTT. The V gene is TRBV18, the J gene TRBJ2-3; TRBD2 agrees at 9 bases. Germline V lookup: CDR1 KGHSH, CDR2 LQKENI. This CDR3 region has 16 residues. V gave up 0 bases and J gave up 2 bases; unmatched junction bases: 3.

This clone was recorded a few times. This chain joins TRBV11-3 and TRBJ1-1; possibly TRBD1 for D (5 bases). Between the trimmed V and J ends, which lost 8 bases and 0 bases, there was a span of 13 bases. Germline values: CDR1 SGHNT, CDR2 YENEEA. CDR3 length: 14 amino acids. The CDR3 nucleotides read TGTGCCAGCGAGAGGGGAACCCTGAACACTGAAGCTTTCTTT. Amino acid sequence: CASERGTLNTEAFF. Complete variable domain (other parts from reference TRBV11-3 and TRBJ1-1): EAGVVQSPRYKIIEKKQPVAFWCNPISGHNTLYWYLQNLGQGPELLIRYENEEAVDDSQLPKDRFSAERLKGVDSTLKIQPAELGDSAVYLCASERGTLNTEAFFGQGTRLTVV.

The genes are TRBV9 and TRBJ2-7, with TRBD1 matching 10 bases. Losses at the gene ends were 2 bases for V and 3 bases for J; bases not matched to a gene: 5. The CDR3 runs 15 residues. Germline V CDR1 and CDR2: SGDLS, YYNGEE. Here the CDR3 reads CASSVSGTGDYEQYF. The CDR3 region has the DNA TGTGCCAGCAGCGTGTCCGGGACAGGGGACTACGAGCAGTACTTC.

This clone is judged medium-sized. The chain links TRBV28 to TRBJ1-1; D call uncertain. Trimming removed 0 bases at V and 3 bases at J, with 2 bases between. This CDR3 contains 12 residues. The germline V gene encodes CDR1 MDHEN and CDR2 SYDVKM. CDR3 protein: CASSLWDTEAFF. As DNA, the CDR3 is TGTGCCAGCAGTTTATGGGACACTGAAGCTTTCTTT. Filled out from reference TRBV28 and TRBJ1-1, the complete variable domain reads DVKVTQSSRYLVKRTGEKVFLECVQDMDHENMFWYRQDPGLGLRLIYFSYDVKMKEKGDIPEGYSVSREKKERFSLILESASTNQTSMYLCASSLWDTEAFFGQGTRLTVV.

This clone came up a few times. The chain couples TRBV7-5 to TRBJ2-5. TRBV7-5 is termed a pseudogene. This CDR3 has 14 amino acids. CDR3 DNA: TGTGCCAGCAGCTTCGGGACCAACGGAGAGACCCAGTACTTC. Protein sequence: CASSFGTNGETQYF.

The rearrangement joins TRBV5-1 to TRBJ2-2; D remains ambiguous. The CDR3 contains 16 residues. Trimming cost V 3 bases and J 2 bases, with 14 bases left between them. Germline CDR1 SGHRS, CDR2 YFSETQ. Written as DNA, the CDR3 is TGCGCCAGCAGCTGGACCCGGACCGATAACACCGGGGAGCTGTTTTTT. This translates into CASSWTRTDNTGELFF.

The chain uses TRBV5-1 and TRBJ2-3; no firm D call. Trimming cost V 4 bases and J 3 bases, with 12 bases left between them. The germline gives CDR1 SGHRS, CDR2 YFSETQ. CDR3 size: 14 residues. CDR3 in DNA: TGCGCCAGCAGCCCCTGGACCGCGACAGATACGCAGTATTTT. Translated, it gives CASSPWTATDTQYF.

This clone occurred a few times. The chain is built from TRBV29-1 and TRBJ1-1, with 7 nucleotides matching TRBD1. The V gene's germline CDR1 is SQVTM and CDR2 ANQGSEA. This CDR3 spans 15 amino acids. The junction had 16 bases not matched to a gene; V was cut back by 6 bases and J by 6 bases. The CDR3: CSVATGNKVRAEAFF. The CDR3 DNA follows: TGCAGCGTCGCGACAGGGAATAAAGTAAGGGCTGAAGCTTTCTTT.

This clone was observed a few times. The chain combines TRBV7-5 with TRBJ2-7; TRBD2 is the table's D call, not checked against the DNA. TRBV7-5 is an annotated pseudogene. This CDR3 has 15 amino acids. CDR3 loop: CASSLDGTRGGEQYF. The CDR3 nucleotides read TGTGCCAGCAGCTTAGATGGGACCCGAGGAGGGGAGCAGTACTTC.

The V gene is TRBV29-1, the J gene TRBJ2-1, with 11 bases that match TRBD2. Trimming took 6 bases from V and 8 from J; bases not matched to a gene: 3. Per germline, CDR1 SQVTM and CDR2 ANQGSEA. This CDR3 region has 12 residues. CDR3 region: CSVLLAGDEQFF. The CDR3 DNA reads TGCAGCGTGTTACTAGCGGGAGATGAGCAGTTCTTC.

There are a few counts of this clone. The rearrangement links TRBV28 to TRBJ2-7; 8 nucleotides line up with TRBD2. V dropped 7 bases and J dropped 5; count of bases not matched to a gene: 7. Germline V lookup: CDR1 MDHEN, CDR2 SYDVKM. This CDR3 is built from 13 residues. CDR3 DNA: TGTGCCAGCATGGGGACTAGACGCCACGAGCAGTACTTC. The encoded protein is CASMGTRRHEQYF.

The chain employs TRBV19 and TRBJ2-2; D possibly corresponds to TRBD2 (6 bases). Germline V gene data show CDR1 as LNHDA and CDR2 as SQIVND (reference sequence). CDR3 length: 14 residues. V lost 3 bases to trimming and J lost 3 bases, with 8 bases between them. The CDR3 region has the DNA TGTGCCAGTAGTATTCCGGGGGACACCGGGGAGCTGTTTTTT. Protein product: CASSIPGDTGELFF.